This entry describes one TCR beta chain. This sample stems from a study of monozygotic twins with inflammatory bowel disease. TCRdb re-called the 5' RACE reads, yielding one record per CDR3 amino acid sequence without DNA. The repertoire table contains some 200,000 distinct CDR3 sequences. The CDR3 has 13 amino acids. CDR1 SGHNT and CDR2 YYREEE come from the germline V gene (reference sequence). The chain carries TRBV5-4 and TRBJ2-5; TCRdb proposes TRBD2, but this gene call is untestable without DNA. The sequenced sample was blood. The receptor was derived from a human donor with ulcerative colitis or Crohn's disease, or a healthy co-twin of an affected twin (not recorded which). Here the CDR3 reads CASSARGSETQYF.